The present T cell receptor beta chain was sequenced within a study of T cell changes during pregnancy in multiple sclerosis. The assay was immunoSEQ multiplex PCR, and TCRdb's table has in-frame clones only and misses some. The data contain fewer than 65,000 clones, about 88% of them singletons. This sample comprised peripheral blood, obtained in the first trimester of pregnancy. This clonotype originated in a female donor in good health, enrolled as a control in a pregnancy study.

The CDR3 loop is CASSLGTANYGYTF. CDR3 nucleotide sequence: TGCGCCAGCAGCTTGGGGACAGCTAACTATGGCTACACCTTC. The rearrangement links TRBV5-1 to TRBJ1-2; perhaps TRBD1 as D (6 bases). V shed 0 bases and J shed 0 bases, with 6 bases lying between them. The CDR3 contains 14 residues. Germline CDR1 SGHRS, CDR2 YFSETQ.